The 26 T cell receptor beta chains reported below all come from one sample, sequenced in a study of response to subunit inactivated influenza vaccine. TCRdb re-analysed the RT-PCR reads in MiXCR, keeping a single row per CDR3 protein. The sample has 710,000 or so distinct CDR3 sequences; about a sixth are singletons. This material consisted of PBMCs from blood, taken roughly 12 days after vaccination. The receptors derive from a man aged 50-59 years who received an inactivated influenza vaccine.

The genes are TRBV5-6 and TRBJ1-1; D call uncertain. The CDR3 is 13 amino acids. V was shortened by 0 bases and J by 8 bases, with 11 bases between the two germline ends. Germline values: CDR1 SGHDT, CDR2 YYEEEE. CDR3 DNA: TGTGCCAGCAGCTTGGCCTCAGGTTCCGAAGCTTTCTTT. Its protein product is CASSLASGSEAFF.

This clonotype was picked up a small number of times. The V gene is TRBV11-1, the J gene TRBJ2-5; a possible D gene is TRBD1 (6 bases). The CDR3 spans 19 residues. The germline V and J ends were trimmed by 5 bases and 2 bases, with 27 bases remaining between them. Germline V gene data show CDR1 as SGHAT and CDR2 as FQDESV (reference sequence). The CDR3 DNA follows: TGTGCCAGCAGCACCTCCTTTTGGCAGGGGCGGCTGGGGCAAGAGACCCAGTACTTC. Translation: CASSTSFWQGRLGQETQYF.

The rearrangement uses TRBV7-6 and TRBJ2-5; no firm D call. In germline, CDR1 is SGHVS, CDR2 FNYEAQ. The ends were cut back, 5 bases at V and 9 bases at J, with 10 bases in the middle. The CDR3 is 11 amino acids. The CDR3 DNA sequence: TGTGCCAGCAGCAACAGTGTAGCCCAGTACTTC. Its protein is CASSNSVAQYF.

This sequence joins TRBV25-1 and TRBJ2-3; tentatively, D is TRBD1 or TRBD2 (5 bases each). Germline CDR1 is MGHDK and CDR2 is SYGVNS. The CDR3 runs 18 residues. Trimming took 6 bases from V and 5 from J, leaving 27 bases between them. This CDR3 is CASSDSFEGRSYQDTQYF. CDR3 nucleotide sequence: TGTGCCAGCAGCGATTCTTTCGAGGGGCGTTCCTATCAAGATACGCAGTATTTT.

The chain recombines TRBV5-4 with TRBJ2-3; no definite D call. Germline V CDR1 and CDR2: SGHNT, YYREEE (reference sequence). Deletions cut 0 bases from V and 1 base from J, with 12 bases between. The CDR3 contains 16 residues. The CDR3 DNA sequence: TGTGCCAGCAGCTTGGAGGGTGAGGTCGGCACAGATACGCAGTATTTT. It yields the protein CASSLEGEVGTDTQYF.

This clonotype showed up just a few times. The chain has TRBV7-2 and TRBJ1-5, with D tentatively TRBD1 (5 bases). V lost 4 bases to trimming and J lost 3 bases, with 16 bases between them. The CDR3 consists of 16 residues. Germline values: CDR1 SGHTA, CDR2 FQGNSA. The CDR3 DNA is TGTGCCAGCAGCTGGGGGGGGAGAGAGACCAATCAGCCCCAGCATTTT. Amino acid sequence: CASSWGGRETNQPQHF.

This sequence joins TRBV6-2 or TRBV6-3 and TRBJ2-5; a possible D gene is TRBD1 (6 bases). This CDR3 is 17 amino acids long. V was shortened by 5 bases and J by 2 bases, with 21 bases between the two germline ends. Per the germline V gene, CDR1 is MNHEY and CDR2 is SVGEGT. The CDR3 DNA is TGTGCCAGCAGTAAACTACGACAGGCCCGAGGACAAGAGACCCAGTACTTC. This encodes CASSKLRQARGQETQYF.

This clonotype was counted between two and nine times. The chain has TRBV14 and TRBJ2-1, with TRBD2 matching over 7 bases. The germline gives CDR1 SGHDN, CDR2 FVKESK. CDR3 length equals 15 residues. V was clipped by 1 base and J by 2 bases; unmatched bases: 2. The DNA for the CDR3 is TGTGCCAGCAGCCAAGGACGGGGGGCCTACAATGAGCAGTTCTTC. This gives the protein CASSQGRGAYNEQFF.

There are a few counts of this clonotype. The chain joins TRBV5-1 to TRBJ2-7; 9 positions agree with TRBD2. This CDR3 spans 15 amino acids. Germline values: CDR1 SGHRS, CDR2 YFSETQ. V shed 0 bases and J 6 bases; nucleotides not matched to a gene: 7. The CDR3 DNA follows: TGCGCCAGCAGCTTGGAGGGGACTAGCTTTGGCGAGCAGTACTTC. Amino acid sequence: CASSLEGTSFGEQYF.

The sample holds many counts of this clonotype. The genes are TRBV28 and TRBJ2-7, with a possible D match to TRBD2 (6 bases). Germline V gene sequence: CDR1 MDHEN, CDR2 SYDVKM. This CDR3 is 15 amino acids long. V lost 4 bases, J lost 1 base, and 14 bases lay in between. The CDR3 reads CASSSPGTASYEQYF. The CDR3 bases are TGTGCCAGCAGTTCCCCCGGGACTGCGTCCTACGAGCAGTACTTC.

This clonotype was counted between two and nine times. This chain joins TRBV20-1 and TRBJ2-3, with 13 bases that match TRBD2. Trimming cost V 3 bases and J 4 bases; bases outside gene matches: 7. This CDR3 is 16 amino acids long. CDR1 is DFQATT and CDR2 is SNEGSKA in the germline V gene (reference sequence). CDR3 sequence (DNA): TGCAGTGCTAGGACCGGGACTAGCGGGACTTCAGATACGCAGTATTTT. Translating it yields CSARTGTSGTSDTQYF.

This clonotype came up a few times. V gene TRBV6-2 or TRBV6-3 combines with J gene TRBJ1-5; TRBD1 agrees at 10 bases. Germline trimming cut 4 bases from V and 6 bases from J; bases unmatched to any gene: 6. This CDR3 contains 15 residues. Per the germline V gene, CDR1 is MNHEY and CDR2 is SVGEGT. The chain's CDR3 is CASSSGTGVRQPQHF. The CDR3 DNA reads TGTGCCAGCAGTTCCGGGACAGGGGTACGTCAGCCCCAGCATTTT.

This clonotype was observed a handful of times. The chain recombines TRBV7-2 with TRBJ1-1; D is undetermined. Germline-derived CDR1 and CDR2 are SGHTA and FQGNSA. The CDR3 covers 15 residues. Trimming took 1 base from V and 1 from J, leaving 10 bases between them. The CDR3 DNA sequence: TGTGCCAGCAGCTTAGTCCCGGGCCAGAACACTGAAGCTTTCTTT. It encodes CASSLVPGQNTEAFF.

V gene TRBV14 combines with J gene TRBJ2-7; D uncertain. Trimming cost V 1 base and J 3 bases, with 16 bases left between them. This CDR3 has 16 residues. Germline CDR1 is SGHDN and CDR2 is FVKESK. The CDR3 nucleotides are TGTGCCAGCAGCCAAGTCCCTCCCGTTACTATCTACGAGCAGTACTTC. As protein: CASSQVPPVTIYEQYF.

This clonotype was counted at least ten times. V is TRBV29-1 and J is TRBJ1-5, with D possibly matching TRBD1 (6 bases). Germline CDR1 SQVTM, CDR2 ANQGSEA. Trimming stripped 7 bases from V and 2 bases from J, with 18 bases between. The CDR3 sequence is 15 residues long. Written as DNA, the CDR3 is TGCAGCGCCTCGACAGGCAAAGGCGGCAATCAGCCCCAGCATTTT. Its protein product is CSASTGKGGNQPQHF.

The chain recombines TRBV15 with TRBJ2-1; the match to TRBD1 covers 9 bases. The CDR3 covers 14 residues. Germline assignment: CDR1 LNHNV and CDR2 YYDKDF (reference sequence). After removal of 5 bases from V and 7 bases from J, the junction contained 6 bases not matched to a gene. Here the CDR3 reads CATSLGQGLNEQFF. Here the CDR3 DNA reads TGTGCCACCAGCCTGGGACAGGGATTAAATGAGCAGTTCTTC. The whole variable domain, remainder taken from reference TRBV15 and TRBJ2-1, is DAMVIQNPRYQVTQFGKPVTLSCSQTLNHNVMYWYQQKSSQAPKLLFHYYDKDFNNEADTPDNFQSRRPNTSFCFLDIRSPGLGDTAMYLCATSLGQGLNEQFFGPGTRLTVL.

This clonotype was found a few times. The CDR3 bases are TGTGCCAGCAGTCCCCCGCTATTGGGGGGAGATACGCAGTATTTT. Its translation: CASSPPLLGGDTQYF. The chain carries TRBV28 and TRBJ2-3; the D gene is possibly TRBD2 (6 bases). This CDR3 is 15 amino acids long. V lost 5 bases and J 5 bases, leaving 17 bases between the germline ends. Looked up from germline, CDR1 is MDHEN and CDR2 is SYDVKM.

The chain has TRBV5-1 and TRBJ2-5; tentative D call: TRBD1 (6 bases). The V and J ends lost 1 base and 2 bases respectively, with 12 bases between them. From germline, CDR1 is SGHRS and CDR2 YFSETQ. The CDR3 has 15 residues. The CDR3 is CASSLTGKSQETQYF. CDR3 nucleotide sequence: TGCGCCAGCAGCTTGACAGGGAAGAGTCAAGAGACCCAGTACTTC.

This clonotype came up a few times. J is TRBJ2-5 and V is TRBV7-2, with D unresolved. The V gene's germline CDR1 is SGHTA and CDR2 FQGNSA. The CDR3 covers 14 residues. Trimming pared 5 bases from V and 4 bases from J, leaving 14 bases between. This CDR3 is CASSPPEKGETQYF. Here the CDR3 DNA reads TGTGCCAGCAGCCCACCGGAAAAGGGAGAGACCCAGTACTTC.

The gene calls are TRBV4-1 and TRBJ2-5; 7 positions match TRBD2. Germline CDR1 is MGHRA and CDR2 is YSYEKL. The CDR3 spans 16 residues. The V and J ends lost 0 bases and 4 bases, in that order; junction bases with no gene match: 8. This CDR3 reads CASSQDLSGRIETQYF. The CDR3 DNA reads TGCGCCAGCAGCCAAGACCTCTCCGGGAGGATAGAGACCCAGTACTTC.

The V gene is TRBV10-3, the J gene TRBJ2-7, with D tentatively TRBD1 (6 bases). V lost 0 bases and J 2 bases, leaving 8 bases between the germline ends. Germline CDR1 is ENHRY and CDR2 is SYGVKD. This CDR3 has 14 amino acids. The CDR3 reads CAISESQGAYEQYF. The CDR3 DNA sequence: TGTGCCATCAGTGAGTCACAGGGTGCCTACGAGCAGTACTTC.

This rearrangement joins TRBV5-6 to TRBJ2-5; 7 bases agree with TRBD1. This CDR3 contains 14 residues. Germline CDR1 and CDR2: SGHDT and YYEEEE. V shed 4 bases, J shed 1 base, and the junction held 4 bases outside the gene matches. Here the CDR3 DNA reads TGTGCCAGCAGCCTGGACAGGCTCCAAGAGACCCAGTACTTC. Amino acids: CASSLDRLQETQYF.

This clonotype has more than one count but fewer than ten. This chain joins TRBV29-1 and TRBJ2-3, with 7 bases matching TRBD2. Germline V CDR1 and CDR2: SQVTM, ANQGSEA. CDR3 length equals 14 residues. Trimming cost V 3 bases and J 2 bases; bases outside gene matches: 5. CDR3 region: CSVDSAGPTDTQYF. CDR3 bases: TGCAGCGTTGACTCAGCGGGGCCCACAGATACGCAGTATTTT.

The sample holds many counts of this clonotype. This chain joins TRBV12-3 or TRBV12-4 and TRBJ1-1, with 9 bases fitting TRBD1. The V and J ends lost 5 bases and 4 bases, in that order; junction bases with no gene match: 5. The CDR3 spans 14 residues. This CDR3 is CASSNRGLSTEAFF. DNA of the CDR3: TGTGCCAGCAGTAACAGGGGGCTAAGCACTGAAGCTTTCTTT.

Here the CDR3 DNA reads TGTGCCAGCAGTGGGGGGGAAAGTAGCTATGGCTACACCTTC. Encoded protein: CASSGGESSYGYTF. J is TRBJ1-2 and V is TRBV6-1, with D maybe TRBD1 (5 bases). Deletions cut 4 bases from V and 4 bases from J, with 13 bases between. The CDR3 has 14 residues. CDR1 is MNHNS and CDR2 is SASEGT in the germline V gene.

V gene TRBV6-5 combines with J gene TRBJ2-3; D unclear. The germline CDR1 and CDR2 sequences are MNHEY and SVGAGI. The V gene lost 0 bases and the J gene lost 5 bases, with 15 bases spanning the gap. The CDR3 is 16 residues long. CDR3 coding DNA: TGTGCCAGCAGTTACTCGGGGTTTGAGATTGGAGATACGCAGTATTTT. Its translation: CASSYSGFEIGDTQYF.